This TCR beta chain is drawn from a study of radiation and T cells in renal cell carcinoma. As to time point: blood 4 weeks post-SBRT, at nephrectomy. Treatment indicated: 15 Gy SBRT to primary tumor, nephrectomy 4 weeks later. Germline assignment: CDR1 SGHAT and CDR2 FQNNGV. The CDR3 runs 14 residues. The V and J ends lost 6 bases and 0 bases respectively, with 6 bases between them. The data were produced by immunoSEQ multiplex PCR, yet TCRdb's version contains in-frame clones alone and is incomplete. The data contain around 77,000 clones, approximately 82% of them singletons. The sequence derives from a woman in her sixties or seventies with renal cell carcinoma. The chain combines TRBV11-2 with TRBJ2-6, with unresolved D. The input for sequencing was blood, taken from a patient whose treatment included radiotherapy and nephrectomy. CDR3: CASSWSSGANVLTF. The CDR3 region has the DNA TGTGCCAGCAGTTGGTCCTCTGGGGCCAACGTCCTGACTTTC.